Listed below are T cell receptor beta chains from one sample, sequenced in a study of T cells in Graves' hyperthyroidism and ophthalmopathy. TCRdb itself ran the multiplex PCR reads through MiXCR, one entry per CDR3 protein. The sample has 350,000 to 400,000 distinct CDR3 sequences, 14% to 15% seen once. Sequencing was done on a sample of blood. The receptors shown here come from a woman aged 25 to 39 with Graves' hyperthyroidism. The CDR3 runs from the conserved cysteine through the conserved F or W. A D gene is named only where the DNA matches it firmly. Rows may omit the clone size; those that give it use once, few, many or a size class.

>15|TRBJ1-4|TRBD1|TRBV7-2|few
TGTGCCAGCAGCCTAAACAGGGGGCCGAATGAAAAACTGTTTTTT
CASSLNRGPNEKLFF
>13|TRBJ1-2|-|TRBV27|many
TGTGCCAGCAGTTTCACGACTAACTATGGCTACACCTTC
CASSFTTNYGYTF
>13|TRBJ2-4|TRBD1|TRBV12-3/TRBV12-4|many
TGTGCCAGCAGCCCAGGGACAGGAAACATTCAGTACTTC
CASSPGTGNIQYF
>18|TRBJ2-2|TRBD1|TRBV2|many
TGTGCCAGCAGCCATGGCAGGGGGCGCGGGGTCGACACCGGGGAGCTGTTTTTT
CASSHGRGRGVDTGELFF
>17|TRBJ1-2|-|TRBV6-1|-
TGTGCCATTCTAACGGTTCTGGGAGTCAAAATGTCATATGGCTACACCTTC
CAILTVLGVKMSYGYTF
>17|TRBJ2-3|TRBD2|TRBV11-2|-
TGTGCCAGCAGCAAAACAAGCGGGAGGGTTTTGACAGATACGCAGTATTTT
CASSKTSGRVLTDTQYF
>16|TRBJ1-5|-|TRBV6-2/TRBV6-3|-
TGTGCCAGCAGTTACAGGGGTGTGGGTAGCAATCAGCCCCAGCATTTT
CASSYRGVGSNQPQHF
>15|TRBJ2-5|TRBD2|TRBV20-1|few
TGCAGTCCACGTCTAGCGGGAGGGCGTGGGGAGACCCAGTACTTC
CSPRLAGGRGETQYF
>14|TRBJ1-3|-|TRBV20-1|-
TGCAGTGCTAGTCAGAGACGCTCTGGAAACACCATATATTTT
CSASQRRSGNTIYF
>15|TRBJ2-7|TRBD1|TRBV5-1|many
TGCGCCAGCAGCCGATTGGACAGGGTCACCTACGAGCAGTACTTC
CASSRLDRVTYEQYF
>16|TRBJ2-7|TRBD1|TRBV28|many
TGTGCCAGCAGTCCCTGGGGGTCAGGGGGCTCCTACGAGCAGTACTTC
CASSPWGSGGSYEQYF
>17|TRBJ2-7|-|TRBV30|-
TGTGCCTGGAACCGGGGCATACCGTCCCCTCATCCTTACGAGCAGTACTTC
CAWNRGIPSPHPYEQYF
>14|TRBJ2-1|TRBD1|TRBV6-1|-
TGTGCCAGCAGTTTCGGGACAGGGAGAAATGAGCAGTTCTTC
CASSFGTGRNEQFF
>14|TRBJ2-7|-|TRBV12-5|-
TGTGCTAGTGGTTTGGCAAAGGACGGCTACGAGCAGTACTTC
CASGLAKDGYEQYF
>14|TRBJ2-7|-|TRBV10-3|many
TGTGCCATCAGCGCCGGGGCGCCCTCCTACGAGCAGTACTTC
CAISAGAPSYEQYF
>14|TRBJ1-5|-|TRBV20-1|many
TGCAGTGCTAGAGTTGCCGGACAGAATCAGCCCCAGCATTTT
CSARVAGQNQPQHF
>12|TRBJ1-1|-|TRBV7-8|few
TGTGCCAGCAGTCGGAACCAGGGTGAAGCTTTCTTT
CASSRNQGEAFF
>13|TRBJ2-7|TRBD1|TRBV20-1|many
TGCAGTGCGACCGGGGACAGGGGTAGCGAGCAGTACTTC
CSATGDRGSEQYF
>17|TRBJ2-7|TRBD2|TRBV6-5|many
TGTGCCAGCAGTTACTCCCCTAGCGGGAGTGAGTCCTACGAGCAGTACTTC
CASSYSPSGSESYEQYF
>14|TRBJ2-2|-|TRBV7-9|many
TGTGCCAGCAGCTTAGAACTAAACACCGGGGAGCTGTTTTTT
CASSLELNTGELFF
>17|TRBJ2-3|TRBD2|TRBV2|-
TGTGCCAGCAGTGTGGGGACTAGCGGGGGGGCATCAGATACGCAGTATTTT
CASSVGTSGGASDTQYF
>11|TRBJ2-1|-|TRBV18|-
TGTGCCAGCTCACTAAACTACGAGCAGTTCTTC
CASSLNYEQFF
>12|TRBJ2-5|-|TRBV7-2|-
TGTGCCAGCAGGCCGGACAGAGAGACCCAGTACTTC
CASRPDRETQYF
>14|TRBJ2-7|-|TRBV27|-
TGTGCCGGCAGTTTTGGGGGGAGAGCCTACGAGCAGTACTTC
CAGSFGGRAYEQYF
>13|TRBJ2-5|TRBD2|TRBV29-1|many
TGCAGCGTTGAATTGGGCGGGGGGGAGACCCAGTACTTC
CSVELGGGETQYF
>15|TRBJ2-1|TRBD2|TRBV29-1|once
TGCAGCGTGGGGGGATCGGTAGCGGGGCTCAATGAGCAGTTCTTC
CSVGGSVAGLNEQFF
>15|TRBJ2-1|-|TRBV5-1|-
TGCGTCAGCAGTCCATTTAGCGGATCCAGGGATGAGCAGTTCTTC
CVSSPFSGSRDEQFF
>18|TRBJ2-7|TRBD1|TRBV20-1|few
TGCAGTGCTAGAGATCTGTCGCCCAGACACAGGGGGTTCGACGAGCAGTACTTC
CSARDLSPRHRGFDEQYF
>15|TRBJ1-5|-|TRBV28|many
TGTGCCAGCAGGCCACACCTCTATAGCAATCAGCCCCAGCATTTT
CASRPHLYSNQPQHF
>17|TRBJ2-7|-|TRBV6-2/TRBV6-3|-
TGTGCCAGCAGTCCAACCGGCGGGACCATCAGCTCCTACGAGCAGTACTTC
CASSPTGGTISSYEQYF
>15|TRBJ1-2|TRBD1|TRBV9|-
TGTGCCAGCAGCTCCCGGACAGGGGAGACCTATGGCTACACCTTC
CASSSRTGETYGYTF
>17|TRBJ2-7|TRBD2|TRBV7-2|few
TGTGCCAGCAGCTTAGTTGAGGGACTAGCGGGAGACTACGAGCAGTACTTC
CASSLVEGLAGDYEQYF
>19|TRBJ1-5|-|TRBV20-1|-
TGCAGTGCTAGAGATATTAGAGGAGGGGGTCTTGTAAGCAATCAGCCCCAGCATTTT
CSARDIRGGGLVSNQPQHF
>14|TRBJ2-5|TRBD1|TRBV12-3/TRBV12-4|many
TGTGCCAGCAGCCTCAGGGGGCGCGAGGAGACCCAGTACTTC
CASSLRGREETQYF
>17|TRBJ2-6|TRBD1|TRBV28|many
TGTGCCAGCAGGAACCGGGACAGGGGCTCTGGGGCCAACGTCCTGACTTTC
CASRNRDRGSGANVLTF
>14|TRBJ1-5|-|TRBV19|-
TGTGCCAGTAGTACGTGGAAGATCAATCAGCCCCAGCATTTT
CASSTWKINQPQHF